These T cell receptor beta chains were read from a single sample in a study of OX40 agonist ivuxolimab in advanced cancers. Clones were sequenced by immunoSEQ multiplex PCR, and TCRdb holds only the in-frame ones, with some missing. The sample includes tens of thousands of clones, approximately 78% seen only once; the top ten take around 1.9%. Sequencing was performed on CD4+ or CD8+ T cells sorted from blood, taken in a trial of the OX40 agonist ivuxolimab. The source is an adult with an advanced solid tumor such as melanoma, head and neck, liver or kidney cancer. Both conserved end residues are part of each CDR3. Fields, in order: clone size, V gene, D gene, J gene, CDR3 protein, CDR3 DNA. D genes are given only for firm matches. Size tells how often a clone was seen (once, few, many) or the class of an expanded clone, and some rows leave it out.

.,TRBV4-1,.,TRBJ1-2,CASAAGRNYGYTF,TGCGCCAGCGCGGCGGGGAGGAACTATGGCTACACCTTC
once,TRBV7-2,.,TRBJ2-1,CASSPLSASSYNEQFF,TGTGCCAGCAGCCCCCTTTCGGCGAGCTCCTACAATGAGCAGTTCTTC
.,TRBV5-4,.,TRBJ2-7,CASSSTGTGSHEQYF,TGTGCCAGCAGCAGTACCGGGACTGGTTCCCACGAGCAGTACTTC
.,TRBV9,.,TRBJ1-6,CASSLWTDSPLHF,TGTGCCAGCAGCCTTTGGACAGATTCACCCCTCCACTTT
.,TRBV6-5,TRBD1,TRBJ2-7,CASSYLGTGSVEQYF,TGTGCCAGCAGTTACTTAGGGACAGGGTCGGTGGAGCAGTACTTC
once,TRBV9,TRBD1,TRBJ2-6,CASSVAATGVKSGANVLTF,TGTGCCAGCAGCGTAGCCGCCACAGGGGTTAAATCTGGGGCCAACGTCCTGACTTTC
.,TRBV5-5,.,TRBJ1-5,CASSLLGNQPQHF,TGTGCCAGCAGCTTGTTGGGAAATCAGCCCCAGCATTTT
.,TRBV19,.,TRBJ2-5,CASSLRWYQETQYF,TGTGCCAGTAGTCTCCGGTGGTACCAAGAGACCCAGTACTTC
.,TRBV11-2,TRBD2,TRBJ2-3,CASRTGGGDTQYF,TGTGCCAGCAGGACGGGAGGAGGAGATACGCAGTATTTT
.,TRBV5-3,.,TRBJ1-5,CARSPTGGSNQPQHF,TGTGCCAGAAGCCCGACCGGAGGGTCTAATCAGCCCCAGCATTTT
.,TRBV9,TRBD1,TRBJ1-1,CASSVAGRGLTEAFF,TGTGCCAGCAGCGTAGCTGGCAGGGGGCTCACTGAAGCTTTCTTT
.,TRBV18,.,TRBJ2-7,CASSPGPSSGQYF,TGTGCCAGCTCCCCCGGGCCCAGTTCCGGGCAGTACTTC
.,TRBV11-2,.,TRBJ2-5,CASSLDRETQYF,TGTGCCAGCAGCTTAGATAGAGAGACCCAGTACTTC
.,TRBV10-3,.,TRBJ1-2,CATTVDGNYGYTF,TGTGCCACCACGGTGGACGGAAACTATGGCTACACCTTC
.,TRBV7-8,.,TRBJ1-4,CASSLMIGREKLFF,TGTGCCAGCAGCTTAATGATAGGGAGAGAAAAACTGTTTTTT
.,TRBV4-1,.,TRBJ2-6,CASSQPTVAGANVLTF,TGCGCCAGCAGCCAGCCAACAGTAGCTGGGGCCAACGTCCTGACTTTC
.,TRBV29-1,TRBD2,TRBJ2-3,CSGRPGLAGDTQYF,TGCAGTGGCAGACCGGGACTAGCGGGGGATACGCAGTATTTT
.,TRBV7-2,.,TRBJ1-4,CASSPGLTTNEKLFF,TGTGCCAGCAGTCCAGGGCTCACAACTAATGAAAAACTGTTTTTT
.,TRBV7-9,TRBD2,TRBJ2-7,CASSLAGSGGSTYEQYF,TGTGCCAGCAGCTTAGCGGGTAGTGGCGGGAGTACCTACGAGCAGTACTTC
.,TRBV14,.,TRBJ2-2,CASSLQLTGELFF,TGTGCCAGCAGCTTACAGTTGACCGGGGAGCTGTTTTTT